This T cell receptor (beta chain) was captured in a study of blood T cell repertoires in COVID-19. The wider study: The samples span acute and convalescent COVID-19 from the United States, Italy and Spain. From T cells, B-cell-depleted T cells, or PBMCs came the material, which was cDNA or gDNA.

This CDR3 has 15 residues. The germline CDR1 and CDR2 sequences are KGHSH and LQKENI. With 3 bases removed from V and 0 bases from J, the gap between germline ends came to 11 bases. Method: immunoSEQ multiplex PCR; TCRdb's copy keeps in-frame clones and lacks some. The sample lists roughly 230,000 clones; around 90% were seen once. Sequencing was performed on peripheral blood. This TCR derives from a young man with COVID-19, enrolled during active disease. This chain joins TRBV18 and TRBJ2-5, with a weak D call TRBD1 (6 bases). CDR3 sequence reads: CASSPLGHYQETQYF. CDR3 sequence (DNA): TGTGCCAGCTCACCGTTGGGACATTACCAAGAGACCCAGTACTTC.